A single sample is the source of the 28 T cell receptor beta chains below, sequenced in a study of T-cell reconstitution after alpha-beta-depleted transplantation in children. Study results and caveats: T-cell counts and diversity at one year following transplant were attributed mainly to newly produced T cells.

Unique molecular identifiers tagged the TCRbeta library. TCRdb called the PCR reads again in MiXCR, with one record for every CDR3 protein. The sample carries around 300,000 distinct CDR3 sequences, less than 9.5% recorded once. Their antigens remain unidentified. The sample in question was peripheral blood, obtained 360 days after TCRalphabeta/CD19-depleted stem cell transplant. These receptors were taken from a female patient aged 2 to 10 who had a stem cell transplant for Fanconi anemia, so the T cells may come from the graft donor.

This chain joins TRBV29-1 and TRBJ1-2; 8 bases align to TRBD1. CDR1 SQVTM and CDR2 ANQGSEA come from the germline V gene. Trimming cost V 6 bases and J 0 bases; bases outside gene matches: 3. The CDR3 sequence is 13 residues long. The CDR3 region is CSVTGGTNYGYTF. CDR3 DNA sequence: TGCAGCGTAACAGGGGGAACTAACTATGGCTACACCTTC.

The chain is built from TRBV6-5 and TRBJ1-5; possible D gene TRBD1, 5 bases. CDR3 size: 15 residues. The germline V gene has CDR1 MNHEY and CDR2 SVGAGI. The V gene lost 2 bases and the J gene lost 2 bases, with 10 bases spanning the gap. The CDR3: CASSYLTGGNQPQHF. CDR3 coding DNA: TGTGCCAGCAGTTACCTTACAGGTGGCAATCAGCCCCAGCATTTT.

This clonotype occurred many times. V gene TRBV7-2 combines with J gene TRBJ1-2; the D is unclear. The ends were cut back, 0 bases at V and 10 bases at J, with 12 bases in the middle. The CDR3 has 13 amino acids. Germline V gene data show CDR1 as SGHTA and CDR2 as FQGNSA. CDR3 protein: CASSLALTLFYTF. Here the CDR3 DNA reads TGTGCCAGCAGCTTAGCGCTCACACTTTTCTACACCTTC.

This clonotype was counted only a few times. The gene calls are TRBV24-1 and TRBJ2-7; perhaps TRBD1 as D (6 bases). Germline V gene data show CDR1 as KGHDR and CDR2 as SFDVKD. V dropped 12 bases and J dropped 4 bases, with 15 bases sitting between them. This CDR3 contains 12 residues. DNA of the CDR3: TGTGCCCCCCAGGGGCTCAGGTACGAGCAGTACGTC. Translating gives CAPQGLRYEQYV.

The sample holds a few counts of this clonotype. The rearrangement joins TRBV20-1 to TRBJ1-1; D ambiguous. The CDR3 covers 16 residues. Germline loops: CDR1 DFQATT, CDR2 SNEGSKA (reference sequence). The CDR3 sequence is CSADPIPGRKDTEAFF. The CDR3, as DNA: TGCAGCGCCGATCCTATACCCGGACGGAAGGACACTGAAGCTTTCTTT.

This clonotype has more than one count but fewer than ten. This chain links TRBV5-1 with TRBJ2-1; 7 bases are shared with TRBD1. V was clipped by 5 bases and J by 6 bases; unmatched bases: 5. CDR3 length: 13 residues. CDR1 and CDR2 from the germline V gene are SGHRS and YFSETQ. The CDR3 region is CASSFAGGNEQFF. CDR3 DNA sequence: TGCGCCAGCAGTTTTGCAGGGGGCAATGAGCAGTTCTTC.

The rearrangement links TRBV5-1 to TRBJ2-5; 10 positions match TRBD2. V dropped 4 bases and J dropped 2; count of bases not matched to a gene: 8. Germline V gene sequence: CDR1 SGHRS, CDR2 YFSETQ. The CDR3 has 16 residues. CDR3 sequence (DNA): TGCGCCAGCAGCGGTGTAACTAGCGGGGTACAAGAGACCCAGTACTTC. Amino acids: CASSGVTSGVQETQYF.

This clonotype showed up many times. The CDR3 DNA reads as TGTGCCACCCTAGGTGGGTGGGCGACCCAGTACTTC. As protein: CATLGGWATQYF. This sequence joins TRBV6-6 and TRBJ2-5; D is ambiguous. CDR1 and CDR2 from the germline V gene are MNHNY and SVGAGI (reference sequence). V was shortened by 10 bases and J by 7 bases, with 16 bases between the two germline ends. The CDR3 is 12 amino acids.

This CDR3 reads CASSEDRGANYGYTF. The DNA of the CDR3 is TGTGCCAGCAGTGAAGACAGGGGTGCTAACTATGGCTACACCTTC. This chain joins TRBV27 and TRBJ1-2, with TRBD1 matching 8 bases. Germline V gene data show CDR1 as MNHEY and CDR2 as SMNVEV (reference sequence). The CDR3 spans 15 residues. V dropped 5 bases and J dropped 0; count of bases not matched to a gene: 5.

This clonotype came up many times. V gene TRBV20-1 combines with J gene TRBJ1-1, with 9 bases matching TRBD1. The CDR3 is 21 amino acids. J lost 1 base, V lost 0 bases, and 21 bases had no gene match. Germline lookup yields CDR1 DFQATT and CDR2 SNEGSKA (reference sequence). The CDR3 region has the DNA TGCAGTGCTAGAGATTCGGGCTACAGGGGGCAAGCCTTACCAAGGAACACTGAAGCTTTCTTT. Protein sequence: CSARDSGYRGQALPRNTEAFF.

This clonotype was found a few times. This rearrangement joins TRBV27 to TRBJ2-7, with 7 positions matching TRBD1. The CDR3 length is 15 residues. The J segment lost 5 bases and the V segment lost 6 bases, leaving 13 bases of the junction unmatched. Germline CDR1 reads MNHEY; CDR2 reads SMNVEV (reference sequence). In nucleotides, the CDR3 is TGTGCCAGCAGCCCCGAGGTAGACAGGGCGAACGAGCAGTACGTC. Protein sequence: CASSPEVDRANEQYV.

This clonotype occurred many times. The chain carries TRBV29-1 and TRBJ2-7, with 11 bases aligning to TRBD2. V trimming: 4 bases; J trimming: 5 bases; junction bases outside the gene matches: 7. CDR1 is SQVTM and CDR2 is ANQGSEA in the germline V gene. The CDR3 has 14 residues. CDR3 bases: TGCAGCGTTGCCTCCGGGACTAGCGGCCACGAGCAGTACTTC. Amino acid sequence: CSVASGTSGHEQYF.

This clonotype was recorded many times. The chain recombines TRBV3-1 with TRBJ2-3; D gene ambiguous. The ends were cut back, 4 bases at V and 2 bases at J, with 16 bases in the middle. The germline CDR1 and CDR2 sequences are LGHDT and YNNKEL (reference sequence). This CDR3 spans 16 amino acids. The chain's CDR3 is CASSLGELYPTDTQYF. For the CDR3, the DNA is TGTGCCAGCAGCCTTGGAGAACTTTACCCCACAGATACGCAGTATTTT.

This clonotype was recorded a few times. The chain joins TRBV25-1 to TRBJ1-1; weak D call: TRBD1 (6 bases). Germline CDR1 is MGHDK and CDR2 is SYGVNS. Trimming pared 4 bases from V and 7 bases from J, leaving 10 bases between. This CDR3 spans 12 amino acids. The CDR3 is CASSVTGFEAFF. CDR3 DNA: TGTGCCAGCAGTGTTACAGGGTTTGAAGCTTTCTTT.

As to this clonotype: One junction end disagrees with the germline gene, perhaps due to a read error. This sequence joins TRBV10-3 and TRBJ1-4, with TRBD1 as a possible D gene (5 bases). CDR3 length: 14 amino acids. CDR1 is ENHRY and CDR2 is SYGVKD in the germline V gene. CDR3 amino acids: CTISLMGGNEKLFF. CDR3 DNA: TGTACCATCAGTTTAATGGGGGGGAATGAAAAACTGTTTTTT.

This clonotype was observed at least ten times. The rearrangement links TRBV7-8 to TRBJ2-7; D call uncertain. Germline V gene lookup returns CDR1 SGHVS and CDR2 FQNEAQ. The CDR3 is 14 residues long. V gave up 2 bases and J gave up 6 bases, with 14 bases separating them. The CDR3 region has the DNA TGTGCCAGCAGCTTATTACAGAGCAAGGGCGAGCAGTACTTC. Residues: CASSLLQSKGEQYF. Using reference TRBV7-8 and TRBJ2-7 for the parts outside the CDR3, the full variable domain is GAGVSQSPRYKVAKRGQDVALRCDPISGHVSLFWYQQALGQGPEFLTYFQNEAQLDKSGLPSDRFFAERPEGSVSTLKIQRTQQEDSAVYLCASSLLQSKGEQYFGPGTRLTVT.

This clonotype was detected ten times or more. The chain combines TRBV25-1 with TRBJ2-7; D is ambiguous. V was shortened by 1 base and J by 5 bases, with 9 bases between the two germline ends. Germline V gives CDR1 MGHDK, CDR2 SYGVNS. This CDR3 is built from 13 residues. The CDR3 DNA follows: TGTGCCAGCAGTGAATTTGGGGTGGACGAGCAGTACTTC. Its translation: CASSEFGVDEQYF.

This clonotype has at least ten counts. V and J are TRBV5-1 and TRBJ2-7; the match to TRBD1 covers 7 bases. V shed 4 bases, J shed 6 bases, and the junction held 10 bases outside the gene matches. Germline lookup yields CDR1 SGHRS and CDR2 YFSETQ. The CDR3 consists of 14 residues. CDR3 region: CASSRPGTVTEQYF. In DNA form, the CDR3 reads TGCGCCAGCAGCCGCCCAGGGACAGTAACCGAGCAGTACTTC.

A few counts support this clonotype. This chain uses TRBV4-2 with TRBJ1-4, with 7 bases matching TRBD1. There are 17 residues in the CDR3. CDR1 and CDR2 (germline): LGHNA, YNFKEQ. J was trimmed by 6 bases and V by 4 bases; bases with no gene match: 14. The CDR3: CASSRGAVGTADEKLFF. Here the CDR3 DNA reads TGTGCCAGCAGCCGCGGAGCCGTTGGGACAGCCGATGAAAAACTGTTTTTT.

In its sample, this clonotype was seen many times. This sequence joins TRBV10-3 and TRBJ1-1; D unclear. The germline gives CDR1 ENHRY, CDR2 SYGVKD. The CDR3 runs to 14 residues. The V and J ends lost 4 bases and 4 bases respectively, with 13 bases between them. CDR3 bases: TGTGCCATCAGTGCGATTCTCTGGGGCACTGAAGCTTTCTTT. It specifies CAISAILWGTEAFF.

This clonotype appeared many times. The genes are TRBV11-2 and TRBJ2-1, with TRBD2 identical over 8 bases. Germline V gene sequence: CDR1 SGHAT, CDR2 FQNNGV. J gave up 12 bases and V 0 bases, and 16 bases lay outside the gene matches. The CDR3 is made up of 17 amino acids. The CDR3 loop reads CASSLDRGRLLGYVQFF. The DNA of the CDR3 is TGTGCCAGCAGCTTAGATCGCGGGAGGCTCCTGGGTTATGTGCAGTTCTTC. Full variable domain (missing parts from reference TRBV11-2 and TRBJ2-1): EAGVAQSPRYKIIEKRQSVAFWCNPISGHATLYWYQQILGQGPKLLIQFQNNGVVDDSQLPKDRFSAERLKGVDSTLKIQPAKLEDSAVYLCASSLDRGRLLGYVQFFGPGTRLTVL.

This clonotype was observed a few times. The chain employs TRBV27 and TRBJ2-1, with 16 bases matching TRBD2. Trimming took 6 bases from V and 6 from J; bases not matched to a gene: 8. Germline values: CDR1 MNHEY, CDR2 SMNVEV (reference sequence). The CDR3 extends over 17 amino acids. In DNA form, the CDR3 reads TGTGCCAGCAGCCGCCTGGGACTAGCGGGAGGGATCAATGAGCAGTTCTTC. It yields the protein CASSRLGLAGGINEQFF.

There are many counts of this clonotype. The chain uses TRBV6-5 and TRBJ1-6, with unresolved D. CDR3 length: 12 residues. CDR1 is MNHEY and CDR2 is SVGAGI in the germline V gene. The germline V and J ends were trimmed by 2 bases and 8 bases, with 4 bases remaining between them. In nucleotides, the CDR3 is TGTGCCAGCAGTTACAACGATTCACCCCTCCACTTT. Translated, it gives CASSYNDSPLHF.

The chain recombines TRBV2 with TRBJ1-4, with unresolved D. The CDR3 contains 13 residues. Germline V gene sequence: CDR1 SNHLY, CDR2 FYNNEI. The V and J ends lost 1 base and 11 bases respectively, with 11 bases between them. The CDR3: CASSEGLWEKLFF. CDR3 bases: TGTGCCAGCAGTGAAGGTTTGTGGGAGAAACTGTTTTTT.

Many counts were recorded for this clonotype. The rearrangement links TRBV6-1 to TRBJ1-2; D gene unclear. The CDR3 totals 11 residues. V lost 4 bases to trimming and J lost 5 bases, with 5 bases between them. Germline assignment: CDR1 MNHNS and CDR2 SASEGT. The CDR3 DNA reads TGTGCCAGCAGTGTCGGTTATGGCTACACCTTC. The encoded protein is CASSVGYGYTF.

This clonotype is labeled as medium-sized. The J gene is TRBJ2-3, the V gene TRBV15; D gene uncertain. Germline CDR1 is LNHNV and CDR2 is YYDKDF (reference sequence). CDR3 length: 15 residues. V gave up 3 bases and J gave up 0 bases, with 10 bases separating them. The CDR3 loop is CATSSQSTSTDTQYF. CDR3 DNA: TGTGCCACCAGCAGCCAAAGCACTAGCACAGATACGCAGTATTTT. Looking up the rest from reference TRBV15 and TRBJ2-3 gives the full variable domain: DAMVIQNPRYQVTQFGKPVTLSCSQTLNHNVMYWYQQKSSQAPKLLFHYYDKDFNNEADTPDNFQSRRPNTSFCFLDIRSPGLGDTAMYLCATSSQSTSTDTQYFGPGTRLTVL.

The gene calls are TRBV9 and TRBJ1-2, with TRBD1 as a possible D gene (5 bases). V lost 2 bases to trimming and J lost 4 bases, with 12 bases between them. Germline V lookup: CDR1 SGDLS, CDR2 YYNGEE. The CDR3 is made up of 14 amino acids. The CDR3 coding sequence is TGTGCCAGCAGCGTTTTAAATACAGGCTATGGCTACACCTTC. As protein: CASSVLNTGYGYTF.

In this sample, this clonotype turned up a few times. The chain combines TRBV3-1 with TRBJ2-7; D is ambiguous. Germline V gene lookup returns CDR1 LGHDT and CDR2 YNNKEL (reference sequence). The V end lost 3 bases, the J end lost 2 bases, and 8 bases lay between the germline ends. The CDR3 totals 13 residues. The CDR3 DNA follows: TGTGCCAGCAGCCACGCTGACACCTACGAGCAGTACTTC. Protein sequence: CASSHADTYEQYF.